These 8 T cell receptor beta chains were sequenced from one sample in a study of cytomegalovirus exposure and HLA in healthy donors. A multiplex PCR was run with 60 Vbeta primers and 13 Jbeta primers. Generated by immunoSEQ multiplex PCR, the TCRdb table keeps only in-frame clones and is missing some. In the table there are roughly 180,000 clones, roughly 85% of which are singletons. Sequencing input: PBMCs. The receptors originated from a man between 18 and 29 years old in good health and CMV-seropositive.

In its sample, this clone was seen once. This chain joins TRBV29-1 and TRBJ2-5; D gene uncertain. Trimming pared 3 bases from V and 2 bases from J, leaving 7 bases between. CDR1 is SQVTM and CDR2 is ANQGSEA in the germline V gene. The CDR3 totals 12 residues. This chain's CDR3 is CSVDVQQETQYF. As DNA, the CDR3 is TGCAGCGTTGATGTACAGCAAGAGACCCAGTACTTC.

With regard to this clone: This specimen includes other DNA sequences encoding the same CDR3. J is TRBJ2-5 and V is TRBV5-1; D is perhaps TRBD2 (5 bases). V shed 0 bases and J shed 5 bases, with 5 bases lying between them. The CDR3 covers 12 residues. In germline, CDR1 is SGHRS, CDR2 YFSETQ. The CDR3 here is CASSLAGETQYF. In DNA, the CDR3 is TGCGCCAGCAGCTTGGCGGGGGAGACCCAGTACTTC.

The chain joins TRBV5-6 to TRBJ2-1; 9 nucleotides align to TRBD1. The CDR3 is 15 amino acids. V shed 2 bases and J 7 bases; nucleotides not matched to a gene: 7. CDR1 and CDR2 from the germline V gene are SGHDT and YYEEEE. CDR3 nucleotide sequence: TGTGCCAGCAGCTTTAAGGGACAGGGTAAGAATGAGCAGTTCTTC. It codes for CASSFKGQGKNEQFF. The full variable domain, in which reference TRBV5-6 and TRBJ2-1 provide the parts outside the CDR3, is DAGVTQSPTHLIKTRGQQVTLRCSPKSGHDTVSWYQQALGQGPQFIFQYYEEEERQRGNFPDRFSGHQFPNYSSELNVNALLLGDSALYLCASSFKGQGKNEQFFGPGTRLTVL.

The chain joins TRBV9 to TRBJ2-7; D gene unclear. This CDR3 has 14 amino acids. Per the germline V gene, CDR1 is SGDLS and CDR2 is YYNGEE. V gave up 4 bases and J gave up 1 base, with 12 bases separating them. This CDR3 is CASSPYRDSYEQYF. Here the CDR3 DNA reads TGTGCCAGCAGCCCTTACAGAGATTCCTACGAGCAGTACTTC.

CDR3 nucleotide sequence: TGTGCCAGCAGTCTAGGCCCGGATACGCAGTATTTT. Residues: CASSLGPDTQYF. The gene calls are TRBV6-5 and TRBJ2-3; D unresolved. The CDR3 is 12 amino acids. The germline V gene has CDR1 MNHEY and CDR2 SVGAGI. Trimming stripped 5 bases from V and 6 bases from J, with 9 bases between.

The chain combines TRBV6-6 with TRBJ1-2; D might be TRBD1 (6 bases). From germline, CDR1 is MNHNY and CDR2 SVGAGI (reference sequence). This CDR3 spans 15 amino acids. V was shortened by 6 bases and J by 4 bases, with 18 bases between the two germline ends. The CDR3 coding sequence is TGTGCCAGCAGCTTCTATCTAGGGGGGGGCTATGGCTACACCTTC. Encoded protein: CASSFYLGGGYGYTF.

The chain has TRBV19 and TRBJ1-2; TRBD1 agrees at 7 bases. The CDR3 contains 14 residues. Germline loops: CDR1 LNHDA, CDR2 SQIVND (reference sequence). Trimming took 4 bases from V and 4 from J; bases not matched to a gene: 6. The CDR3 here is CASSTGQFFYGYTF. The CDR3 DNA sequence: TGTGCCAGTAGTACGGGACAGTTTTTCTATGGCTACACCTTC.

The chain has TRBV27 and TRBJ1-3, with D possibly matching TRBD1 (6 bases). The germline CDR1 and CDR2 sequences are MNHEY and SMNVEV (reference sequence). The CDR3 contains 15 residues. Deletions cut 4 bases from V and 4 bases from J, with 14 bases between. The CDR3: CASSSTGADGNTIYF. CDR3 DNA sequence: TGTGCCAGCAGTTCGACAGGAGCCGACGGAAACACCATATATTTT.